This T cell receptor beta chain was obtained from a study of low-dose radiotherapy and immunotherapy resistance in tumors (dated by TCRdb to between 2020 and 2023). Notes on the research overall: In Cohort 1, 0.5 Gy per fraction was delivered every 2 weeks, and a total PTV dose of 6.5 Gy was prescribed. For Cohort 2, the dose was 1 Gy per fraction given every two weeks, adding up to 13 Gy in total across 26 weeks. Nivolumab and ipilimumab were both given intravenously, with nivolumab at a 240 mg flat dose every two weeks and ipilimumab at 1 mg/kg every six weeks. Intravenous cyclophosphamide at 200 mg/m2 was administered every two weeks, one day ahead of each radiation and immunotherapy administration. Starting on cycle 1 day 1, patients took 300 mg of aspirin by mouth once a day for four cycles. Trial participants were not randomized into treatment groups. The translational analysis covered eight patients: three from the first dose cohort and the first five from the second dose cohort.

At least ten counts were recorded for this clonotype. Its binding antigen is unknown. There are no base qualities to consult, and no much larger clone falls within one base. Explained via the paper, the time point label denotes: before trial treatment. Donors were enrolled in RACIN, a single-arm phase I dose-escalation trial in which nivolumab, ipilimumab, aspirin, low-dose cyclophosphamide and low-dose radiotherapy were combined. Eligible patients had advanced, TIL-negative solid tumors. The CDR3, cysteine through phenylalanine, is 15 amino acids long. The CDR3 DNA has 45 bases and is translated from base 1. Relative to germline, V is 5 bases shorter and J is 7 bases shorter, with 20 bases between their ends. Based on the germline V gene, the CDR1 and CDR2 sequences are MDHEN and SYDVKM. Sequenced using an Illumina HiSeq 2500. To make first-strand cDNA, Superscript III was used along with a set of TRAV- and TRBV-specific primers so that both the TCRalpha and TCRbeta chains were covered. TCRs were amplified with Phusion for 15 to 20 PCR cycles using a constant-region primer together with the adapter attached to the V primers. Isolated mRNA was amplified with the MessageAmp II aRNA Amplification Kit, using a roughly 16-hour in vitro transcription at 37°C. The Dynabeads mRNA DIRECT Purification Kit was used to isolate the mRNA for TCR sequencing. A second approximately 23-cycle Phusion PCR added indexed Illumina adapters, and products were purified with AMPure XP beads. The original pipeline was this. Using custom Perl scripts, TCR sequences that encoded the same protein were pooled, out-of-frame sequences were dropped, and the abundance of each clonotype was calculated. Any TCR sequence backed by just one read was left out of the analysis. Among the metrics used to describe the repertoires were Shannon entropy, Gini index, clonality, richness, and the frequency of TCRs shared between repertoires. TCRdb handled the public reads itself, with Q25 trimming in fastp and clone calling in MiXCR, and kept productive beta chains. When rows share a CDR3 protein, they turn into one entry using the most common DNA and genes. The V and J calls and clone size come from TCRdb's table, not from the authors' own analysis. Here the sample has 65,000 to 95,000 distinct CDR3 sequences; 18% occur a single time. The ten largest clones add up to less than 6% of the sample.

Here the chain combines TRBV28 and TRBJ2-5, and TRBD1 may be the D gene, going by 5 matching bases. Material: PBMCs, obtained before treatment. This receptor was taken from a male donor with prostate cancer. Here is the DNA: TGTGCCAGCAGTCCAGCACCAGGGTCTATTGTGACCCAGTACTTC. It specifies CASSPAPGSIVTQYF. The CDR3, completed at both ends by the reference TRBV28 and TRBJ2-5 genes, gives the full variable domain DVKVTQSSRYLVKRTGEKVFLECVQDMDHENMFWYRQDPGLGLRLIYFSYDVKMKEKGDIPEGYSVSREKKERFSLILESASTNQTSMYLCASSPAPGSIVTQYFGPGTRLLVL.